Presented here are 15 T cell receptor beta chains from one specimen sequenced in a study of CD8 T cells in Susac syndrome. Roughly 0.45 to 1 ug RNA was reverse transcribed with random hexamers. MiXCR was run by TCRdb on the immunoSEQ multiplex PCR reads, yielding one entry per CDR3 protein. The repertoire holds about 200,000 distinct CDR3 sequences, with over 90% as singletons. Sequenced material: CD4+ T cells from PBMCs. These receptors were taken from a human donor with multiple sclerosis.

The rearrangement uses TRBV27 and TRBJ2-5; D call uncertain. Looked up from germline, CDR1 is MNHEY and CDR2 is SMNVEV (reference sequence). The CDR3 runs to 13 residues. V was clipped by 3 bases and J by 1 base, with 6 bases between them. CDR3 sequence reads: CASSFRIQETQYF. The CDR3 DNA sequence: TGTGCCAGCAGTTTTCGGATCCAAGAGACCCAGTACTTC.

The chain couples TRBV29-1 to TRBJ2-7, with D perhaps being TRBD1 or TRBD2 (5 bases each). CDR1 and CDR2 (germline): SQVTM, ANQGSEA. The CDR3 is 12 amino acids. Trimming removed 3 bases at V and 5 bases at J, with 11 bases between. Here the CDR3 reads CSVDQGANEQYF. CDR3 coding DNA: TGCAGCGTTGACCAGGGAGCCAACGAGCAGTACTTC.

This chain joins TRBV20-1 and TRBJ2-5; D unresolved. Trimming pared 3 bases from V and 2 bases from J, leaving 16 bases between. This CDR3 region has 15 residues. The germline V gene has CDR1 DFQATT and CDR2 SNEGSKA (reference sequence). The CDR3 region has the DNA TGCAGTGCTAGTTCTGCGTGGCCTCTTCAAGAGACCCAGTACTTC. This encodes CSASSAWPLQETQYF.

This clonotype was counted a single time. The chain uses TRBV3-1 and TRBJ2-7, with no clear D. This CDR3 has 13 residues. Germline-derived CDR1 and CDR2 are LGHDT and YNNKEL (reference sequence). V lost 4 bases, J lost 7 bases, and 14 bases lay in between. The CDR3 bases are TGTGCCAGCAGCCCCCTGAATGGGGATGAGCAGTACTTC. Protein: CASSPLNGDEQYF.

The chain has TRBV5-4 and TRBJ2-5; D is unclear. Per the germline V gene, CDR1 is SGHNT and CDR2 is YYREEE (reference sequence). CDR3 length equals 13 residues. V was trimmed by 6 bases and J by 2 bases, leaving 11 bases between them. CDR3 sequence (DNA): TGTGCCAGCAAGGTGGCCGGACAAGAGACCCAGTACTTC. This translates into CASKVAGQETQYF.

This chain links TRBV7-3 with TRBJ2-3; D is unclear. Trimming took off 5 bases at V and 5 bases at J, with 11 bases between the two ends. This CDR3 region has 13 residues. The germline V gene has CDR1 SGHTA and CDR2 FQGTGA. The CDR3 DNA sequence: TGTGCCAGCAGCCACTCCCTGTTAGATACGCAGTATTTT. Protein: CASSHSLLDTQYF. The variable domain in full, completed from reference TRBV7-3 and TRBJ2-3, reads GAGVSQTPSNKVTEKGKYVELRCDPISGHTALYWYRQSLGQGPEFLIYFQGTGAADDSGLPNDRFFAVRPEGSVSTLKIQRTERGDSAVYLCASSHSLLDTQYFGPGTRLTVL.

This clonotype was recorded only once. The gene calls are TRBV11-2 and TRBJ2-7, with D maybe TRBD1 (6 bases). Germline V gene lookup returns CDR1 SGHAT and CDR2 FQNNGV. V was cut by 3 bases and J by 8 bases, with 23 bases left in between. The CDR3 runs 16 residues. This CDR3 reads CASSFSLTGGGHKQYF. In DNA, the CDR3 is TGTGCCAGCAGCTTTAGTCTGACAGGAGGAGGTCACAAGCAGTACTTC.

The rearrangement links TRBV24-1 to TRBJ2-3; 8 bases align to TRBD1. Germline V lookup: CDR1 KGHDR, CDR2 SFDVKD. There are 16 residues in the CDR3. Losses at the gene ends were 7 bases for V and 3 bases for J; bases not matched to a gene: 11. Written as DNA, the CDR3 is TGTGCCACCAGGAAGCTACCGGGACAGGATACAGATACGCAGTATTTT. It specifies CATRKLPGQDTDTQYF.

The chain is built from TRBV30 and TRBJ2-3; D is ambiguous. V was shortened by 0 bases and J by 3 bases, with 7 bases between the two germline ends. The CDR3 sequence is 13 residues long. From germline, CDR1 is GTSNPN and CDR2 SVGIG (reference sequence). The CDR3 region is CAWSVGHTDTQYF. The CDR3 DNA reads as TGTGCCTGGAGTGTAGGTCATACAGATACGCAGTATTTT.

The chain joins TRBV7-2 to TRBJ2-5; 9 nucleotides agree with TRBD2. The CDR3 is made up of 16 amino acids. With 0 bases clipped from V and 5 bases from J, the junction kept 7 bases outside the gene matches. CDR1 is SGHTA and CDR2 is FQGNSA in the germline V gene. The CDR3 is CASSLALRGGRETQYF. Here the CDR3 DNA reads TGTGCCAGCAGCTTAGCGTTGCGGGGGGGCAGGGAGACCCAGTACTTC.

The CDR3 DNA is TGTGCCAGCAGCCCTACTCATAGCGTCTCTTACAATGAGCAGTTCTTC. Translated: CASSPTHSVSYNEQFF. J is TRBJ2-1 and V is TRBV27; TRBD2 is a possible D gene (5 bases). Trimming stripped 6 bases from V and 4 bases from J, with 19 bases between. CDR1 MNHEY and CDR2 SMNVEV come from the germline V gene (reference sequence). The CDR3 is 16 residues long.

J is TRBJ2-7 and V is TRBV7-3; no reliable D call. Germline lookup yields CDR1 SGHTA and CDR2 FQGTGA. V lost 2 bases to trimming and J lost 1 base, with 9 bases between them. The CDR3 is made up of 14 amino acids. The CDR3 sequence is CASSLLATSYEQYF. The CDR3 DNA reads TGTGCCAGCAGCTTATTGGCAACTTCCTACGAGCAGTACTTC. Variable domain in full (rest from reference TRBV7-3 and TRBJ2-7): GAGVSQTPSNKVTEKGKYVELRCDPISGHTALYWYRQSLGQGPEFLIYFQGTGAADDSGLPNDRFFAVRPEGSVSTLKIQRTERGDSAVYLCASSLLATSYEQYFGPGTRLTVT.

The chain recombines TRBV29-1 with TRBJ1-1; D unclear. CDR3 length: 15 residues. Germline CDR1 reads SQVTM; CDR2 reads ANQGSEA. Trimming took 5 bases from V and 1 from J, leaving 17 bases between them. CDR3 residues: CSVRSGRLRNTEAFF. The CDR3 DNA follows: TGCAGCGTTAGATCGGGCAGGCTAAGGAACACTGAAGCTTTCTTT.

Comments on this clonotype: Sequence at one end of the junction differs from germline and may be a read error. This chain's CDR3 is CASSLPRHF. The CDR3 bases are TGTGCCAGCAGCCTTCCCCGGCACTTC. The J gene is TRBJ2-5, the V gene TRBV14; D unresolved. Germline values: CDR1 SGHDN, CDR2 FVKESK. The CDR3 contains 9 residues. The full variable domain, in which reference TRBV14 and TRBJ2-5 provide the parts outside the CDR3, is EAGVTQFPSHSVIEKGQTVTLRCDPISGHDNLYWYRRVMGKEIKFLLHFVKESKQDESGMPNNRFLAERTGGTYSTLKVQPAELEDSGVYFCASSLPRHFGPGTRLLVL.

This chain connects TRBV4-1 to TRBJ1-1; D is unclear. The length of the CDR3 is 14 residues. In germline, CDR1 is MGHRA, CDR2 YSYEKL. The V end lost 0 bases, the J end lost 4 bases, and 9 bases lay between the germline ends. The CDR3 is CASSQEGSSTEAFF. CDR3 sequence (DNA): TGCGCCAGCAGCCAAGAGGGAAGCTCCACTGAAGCTTTCTTT.